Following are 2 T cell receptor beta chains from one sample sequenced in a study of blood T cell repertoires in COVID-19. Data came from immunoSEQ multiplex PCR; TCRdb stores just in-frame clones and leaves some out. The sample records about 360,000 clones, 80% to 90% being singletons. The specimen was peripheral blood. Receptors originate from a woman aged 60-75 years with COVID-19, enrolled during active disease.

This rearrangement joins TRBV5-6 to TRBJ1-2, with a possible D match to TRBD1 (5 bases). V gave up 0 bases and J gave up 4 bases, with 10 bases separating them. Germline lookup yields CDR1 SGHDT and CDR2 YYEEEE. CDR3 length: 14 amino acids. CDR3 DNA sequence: TGTGCCAGCAGCTTGGACGTCGGGGGCTATGGCTACACCTTC. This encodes CASSLDVGGYGYTF.

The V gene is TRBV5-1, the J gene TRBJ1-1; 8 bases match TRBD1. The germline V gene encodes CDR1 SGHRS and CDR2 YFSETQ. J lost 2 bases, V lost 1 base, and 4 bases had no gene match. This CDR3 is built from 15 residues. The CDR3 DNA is TGCGCCAGCAGCTTGACAGGGGGGTCTAACACTGAAGCTTTCTTT. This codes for CASSLTGGSNTEAFF.